The rows below give T cell receptor beta chains drawn from one sample of a study of T cell responses to AZD1222 COVID-19 vaccine. Sequencing used immunoSEQ multiplex PCR; TCRdb keeps in-frame clones, though not all of them. This sample has about 140,000 clones, with approximately 80% found just once. The specimen was peripheral blood, collected on day 0 of AZD1222 vaccination. Every receptor here comes from an adult in good health. Each CDR3 is given without its conserved first and last residue. Fields, in order: V gene, J gene, D gene, CDR3 protein. D genes are given only for firm matches.

TRBV19	TRBJ1-5	TRBD1	ASSPGQGANSNQPQH
TRBV10-2	TRBJ1-5	TRBD1	ASSPSQGRQGNQPQH
TRBV7-8	TRBJ1-1	TRBD1	ASSLTGTGRNTEAF
TRBV19	TRBJ1-2	TRBD1	ASSTGQQGNYGYT
TRBV29-1	TRBJ2-3	.	SAAIQKDFTSDTQY
TRBV19	TRBJ1-4	.	ASSIRTETNEKLF
TRBV14	TRBJ1-3	.	ASSQGGYGTIY
TRBV19	TRBJ1-3	TRBD1	ATTGTGYSSGNTIY
TRBV19	TRBJ2-3	TRBD2	ASSTRGGRDTQY
TRBV28	TRBJ1-2	.	ATFSNYGYT
TRBV11-2	TRBJ1-2	.	ASSLVPGTGYGYT
TRBV5-6	TRBJ2-1	TRBD2	ASSLRTSGISSYNEQF
TRBV7-9	TRBJ2-3	TRBD1	ASSLAGSRGQADTQY
TRBV28	TRBJ1-6	.	ASRPPSGALGSSPLH
TRBV5-6	TRBJ1-3	.	ASSLITGTNTIY
TRBV11-1	TRBJ1-2	.	ASSLQGYGYT
TRBV28	TRBJ1-6	.	ASQRRGPVNSPLH
TRBV11-2	TRBJ2-3	TRBD2	ASSQTSADTQY
TRBV2	TRBJ1-2	.	ASSSSTVYGYT
TRBV28	TRBJ2-2	.	ASYSHPGELF
TRBV9	TRBJ1-1	TRBD1	ASSVATGRTEAF
TRBV28	TRBJ2-7	.	ASSLYYEQY
TRBV5-6	TRBJ1-1	TRBD1	ASGVRGRVTEAF
TRBV2	TRBJ1-2	TRBD1	ASSRQGANGYT
TRBV28	TRBJ1-1	.	ASSSPGGNTEAF
TRBV7-2	TRBJ2-1	TRBD2	ASSAGLAGVPEQF